A selection of T cell receptor beta chains follows, all from one sample in a study of cytotoxic CD8 clonotypes in ibrutinib-treated CLL. Here immunoSEQ multiplex PCR was the method, and the copy in TCRdb shows in-frame clones only, minus some. The repertoire holds tens of thousands of clones, with roughly 54% as singletons. The sequenced sample was PBMCs, obtained at disease progression, from a patient treated with ibrutinib. Source of these receptors: a human donor with chronic lymphocytic leukemia. Both conserved end residues are part of each CDR3. The D gene is left open where the match is weak. The listing skips clone size in some rows; elsewhere it reads once, few, many or a size class.

d_gene	abundance	v_gene	j_gene	CDR3aa	CDR3nt
TRBD1	few	TRBV5-1	TRBJ1-3	CASSSRTGETNTIYF	TGCGCCAGCAGCTCTCGGACAGGGGAAACAAACACCATATATTTT
NA	NA	TRBV2	TRBJ2-5	CASSEIGLANQETQYF	TGTGCCAGCAGTGAGATTGGGTTGGCCAACCAAGAGACCCAGTACTTC
NA	NA	TRBV20-1	TRBJ2-1	CSARANNEQFF	TGCAGTGCTAGAGCAAACAATGAGCAGTTCTTC
NA	NA	TRBV25-1	TRBJ1-6	CASKDGQPFSYNSPLHF	TGTGCCTCCAAAGATGGCCAGCCCTTCTCCTATAATTCACCCCTCCACTTT
NA	NA	TRBV9	TRBJ2-7	CASSPSSLAPYEQYF	TGTGCCAGCAGCCCCTCTTCGTTGGCACCCTACGAGCAGTACTTC
NA	few	TRBV5-1	TRBJ2-7	CASSGGTFDYEQYF	TGCGCCAGCAGCGGCGGGACGTTCGACTACGAGCAGTACTTC
NA	NA	TRBV19	TRBJ1-2	CASSIDQRWAGAVGYTF	TGTGCCAGTAGTATAGATCAAAGGTGGGCAGGTGCTGTGGGCTACACCTTC
NA	few	TRBV7-9	TRBJ1-2	CASSLYQFDGYTF	TGTGCCAGCAGCTTATATCAGTTCGATGGCTACACCTTC
NA	NA	TRBV30	TRBJ1-2	CAWSGGDYGYTF	TGTGCCTGGAGTGGAGGGGACTATGGCTACACCTTC
NA	NA	TRBV5-6	TRBJ2-7	CASSLAGPYSYEQYF	TGTGCCAGCAGCCTGGCGGGTCCGTACTCCTACGAGCAGTACTTC
NA	NA	TRBV2	TRBJ2-5	CASSGQVWGETQYF	TGTGCCAGCAGTGGACAGGTTTGGGGGGAGACCCAGTACTTC
NA	NA	TRBV5-1	TRBJ2-3	CASSLRKGSSTDTQYF	TGCGCCAGCAGCTTGAGGAAGGGGTCTAGCACAGATACGCAGTATTTT
TRBD2	NA	TRBV11-2	TRBJ2-5	CASSRAGQETQYF	TGTGCCAGCAGTCGAGCGGGACAAGAGACCCAGTACTTC
NA	NA	TRBV9	TRBJ2-7	CASSVDWDPRVYEQYF	TGTGCCAGCAGCGTAGATTGGGACCCCCGGGTGTACGAGCAGTACTTC
NA	NA	TRBV20-1	TRBJ2-3	CSARVGDTQYF	TGCAGTGCTAGAGTAGGGGATACGCAGTATTTT
NA	few	TRBV28	TRBJ2-3	CASSPGGVTDTQYF	TGTGCCAGCAGTCCAGGCGGAGTTACAGATACGCAGTATTTT
NA	NA	TRBV7-2	TRBJ1-5	CASSRGPVGQPQHF	TGTGCCAGCAGCCGGGGACCGGTCGGTCAGCCCCAGCATTTT
NA	few	TRBV11-2	TRBJ2-7	CASSLVGVGGAYEQYF	TGTGCCAGCAGCTTAGTCGGGGTAGGAGGGGCCTACGAGCAGTACTTC
TRBD1	NA	TRBV6-4	TRBJ2-2	CASSGQGFGGELFF	TGTGCCAGCAGCGGACAGGGGTTCGGCGGGGAGCTGTTTTTT
NA	NA	TRBV4-1	TRBJ2-1	CASSQDRSERRSVEQFF	TGCGCCAGCAGCCAAGATAGGAGCGAGCGGCGGTCCGTTGAGCAGTTCTTC
TRBD1	once	TRBV19	TRBJ1-3	CASSYASGTAGNTIYF	TGTGCCAGTAGCTATGCTAGCGGGACAGCTGGAAACACCATATATTTT
NA	NA	TRBV6-5	TRBJ1-3	CASSYSRGSGNTIYF	TGTGCCAGCAGTTACTCGAGGGGATCTGGAAACACCATATATTTT
NA	NA	TRBV14	TRBJ2-3	CASSPYQGDPTDTQYF	TGTGCCAGCAGCCCCTATCAAGGGGACCCCACAGATACGCAGTATTTT
NA	few	TRBV4-1	TRBJ2-2	CASSYEPGKNTGELFF	TGCGCCAGCAGCTACGAGCCAGGGAAGAACACCGGGGAGCTGTTTTTT
NA	NA	TRBV30	TRBJ1-4	CAWSESLANEKLFF	TGTGCCTGGAGTGAGTCACTAGCTAATGAAAAACTGTTTTTT
NA	NA	TRBV15	TRBJ1-3	CATTLHSGNTIYF	TGTGCCACCACACTTCACTCTGGAAACACCATATATTTT
NA	few	TRBV18	TRBJ1-1	CASSAKIDTEAFF	TGTGCCAGCTCGGCGAAGATCGACACTGAAGCTTTCTTT
TRBD2	NA	TRBV6-5	TRBJ2-7	CASGLAGLYEQYF	TGTGCCAGCGGATTAGCGGGACTCTACGAGCAGTACTTC